Shown below are 27 T cell receptor beta chains from a single sample sequenced in a study of early T cells in non-severe SARS-CoV-2 infection. TCRdb fed the 5' RACE reads into MiXCR, producing one record per CDR3 protein. The data show about 27,000 distinct CDR3 sequences, with under 5% seen just once and 5% to 8% held by the top ten. Material: whole blood. The receptors derive from an adult who was a healthcare worker with PCR-confirmed SARS-CoV-2 infection or an uninfected control (not recorded which).

This clonotype was recorded at least ten times. This chain links TRBV19 with TRBJ2-6, with 12 bases lining up with TRBD2. V was clipped by 5 bases and J by 2 bases; unmatched bases: 7. CDR3 length: 18 amino acids. CDR1 LNHDA and CDR2 SQIVND come from the germline V gene (reference sequence). CDR3 sequence: CASSLQLAGGPGANVLTF. The CDR3 region has the DNA TGTGCCAGTAGTCTTCAGCTAGCGGGAGGGCCTGGGGCCAACGTCCTGACTTTC.

This clonotype was detected only a few times. This chain links TRBV10-2 with TRBJ2-2; 11 positions agree with TRBD2. J gave up 4 bases and V 2 bases, and 0 bases lay outside the gene matches. The CDR3 covers 15 residues. The V gene's germline CDR1 is WSHSY and CDR2 SAAADI. The CDR3 is CASSETSGGTGELFF. The CDR3 coding sequence is TGCGCCAGCAGTGAGACTAGCGGGGGCACCGGGGAGCTGTTTTTT.

This clonotype is classed as medium-sized (0.01 to 0.1%). This chain's CDR3 is CASSSGPVDEQYF. Here the CDR3 DNA reads TGTGCCAGCAGCTCGGGCCCGGTAGACGAGCAGTACTTC. The chain joins TRBV7-2 to TRBJ2-7; D remains unclear. There are 13 residues in the CDR3. V was cut by 4 bases and J by 5 bases, with 12 bases left in between. CDR1 SGHTA and CDR2 FQGNSA come from the germline V gene.

This clonotype has at least ten counts. The chain uses TRBV11-2 and TRBJ2-5; the match to TRBD2 covers 10 bases. This CDR3 comprises 17 residues. V was pared by 1 base and J by 0 bases, with 5 bases of the junction left unmatched. Germline assignment: CDR1 SGHAT and CDR2 FQNNGV. The CDR3 reads CASSLGSGRVYQETQYF. The CDR3 DNA sequence: TGTGCCAGCAGCTTAGGAAGCGGGAGGGTCTACCAAGAGACCCAGTACTTC.

This clonotype was seen only a few times. The J gene is TRBJ2-4, the V gene TRBV7-3; no reliable D call. CDR3 length: 15 amino acids. Trimming took off 0 bases at V and 1 base at J, with 7 bases between the two ends. The germline CDR1 and CDR2 sequences are SGHTA and FQGTGA. CDR3 sequence (DNA): TGTGCCAGCAGCTTAACCGTGGATGCCAAAAACATTCAGTACTTC. Residues: CASSLTVDAKNIQYF.

This clonotype has only a few counts. This rearrangement joins TRBV10-1 to TRBJ1-4, with D unclear. Germline V CDR1 and CDR2: WNHNN, SYGVQD (reference sequence). The CDR3 has 15 amino acids. The V and J ends lost 5 bases and 6 bases respectively, with 16 bases between them. The CDR3 bases are TGCGCCAGCAGTCCCGCTCCGGGGATGGATGAAAAACTGTTTTTT. Its translation is CASSPAPGMDEKLFF.

This clonotype has ten or more counts. The V gene is TRBV5-1, the J gene TRBJ2-2; D remains ambiguous. Germline lookup yields CDR1 SGHRS and CDR2 YFSETQ. This CDR3 comprises 15 residues. V lost 2 bases and J lost 3, with 11 bases in between. In DNA, the CDR3 is TGCGCCAGCAGCTTTTGGGCCGGAGACACCGGGGAGCTGTTTTTT. Amino acid sequence: CASSFWAGDTGELFF.

This clonotype has a count of ten or more. This chain joins TRBV2 and TRBJ2-2, with D perhaps TRBD2 (5 bases). The length of the CDR3 is 16 residues. The V gene's germline CDR1 is SNHLY and CDR2 FYNNEI. V dropped 4 bases and J dropped 1 base, with 13 bases sitting between them. The CDR3 sequence is CASSVRGFGNTGELFF. CDR3 DNA sequence: TGTGCCAGCAGTGTTCGCGGGTTCGGGAACACCGGGGAGCTGTTTTTT.

This clonotype has ten or more counts. DNA of the CDR3: TGCGCCAGCAGCCTTGGGTCTGTGGATACGCAGTATTTT. It specifies CASSLGSVDTQYF. V and J are TRBV5-1 and TRBJ2-3; D is unclear. V lost 4 bases and J 6 bases, leaving 12 bases between the germline ends. The CDR3 contains 13 residues. The V gene's germline CDR1 is SGHRS and CDR2 YFSETQ.

This clonotype turned up a few times. The chain has TRBV20-1 and TRBJ1-4; perhaps TRBD1 as D (6 bases). The germline V gene has CDR1 DFQATT and CDR2 SNEGSKA (reference sequence). The CDR3 loop spans 15 amino acids. The V and J ends lost 3 bases and 2 bases respectively, with 13 bases between them. This chain's CDR3 is CSARDGRGTNEKLFF. CDR3 nucleotides: TGCAGTGCTAGGGACGGGAGGGGGACTAATGAAAAACTGTTTTTT.

This clonotype was found many times. The rearrangement links TRBV2 to TRBJ2-3, with 10 bases that match TRBD2. CDR3 length equals 15 residues. V was pared by 8 bases and J by 2 bases, with 7 bases of the junction left unmatched. The germline gives CDR1 SNHLY, CDR2 FYNNEI. CDR3 DNA sequence: TGTGCCAGCCGGCTAGCGGGAGTGGTCACAGATACGCAGTATTTT. Translating it yields CASRLAGVVTDTQYF.

This clonotype was counted at least ten times. The genes are TRBV3-1 and TRBJ2-5; D is possibly TRBD1 (5 bases). Germline V gives CDR1 LGHDT, CDR2 YNNKEL (reference sequence). Trimming took off 0 bases at V and 3 bases at J, with 14 bases between the two ends. The CDR3 contains 16 residues. CDR3 loop: CASSQDRAGWEETQYF. CDR3 sequence (DNA): TGTGCCAGCAGCCAAGATCGGGCAGGGTGGGAAGAGACCCAGTACTTC.

This clonotype came up many times. The chain uses TRBV7-6 and TRBJ2-1, with 9 bases lining up with TRBD1. The CDR3 sequence is 15 residues long. The J segment lost 0 bases and the V segment lost 6 bases, leaving 3 bases of the junction unmatched. Germline values: CDR1 SGHVS, CDR2 FNYEAQ. The DNA of the CDR3 is TGTGCCAGCAGGCAACAGGGGGCCTCCTACAATGAGCAGTTCTTC. This codes for CASRQQGASYNEQFF.

This clonotype was observed at least ten times. The chain recombines TRBV7-3 with TRBJ2-3; possibly TRBD1 or TRBD2 for D (5 bases each). The CDR3 extends over 15 amino acids. CDR1 and CDR2 (germline): SGHTA, FQGTGA. V was clipped by 2 bases and J by 0 bases, with 9 bases between them. The CDR3 spells CASSLRGGSTDTQYF. CDR3 nucleotides: TGTGCCAGCAGCTTACGGGGCGGGAGCACAGATACGCAGTATTTT.

This clonotype has a count of ten or more. This chain links TRBV5-5 with TRBJ2-1; D unclear. The CDR3 runs to 12 residues. CDR1 and CDR2 (germline): SGHKS, YYEKEE (reference sequence). V gave up 0 bases and J gave up 8 bases, with 6 bases separating them. As DNA, the CDR3 is TGTGCCAGCAGCTTGGATCTCGATGAGCAGTTCTTC. The encoded protein is CASSLDLDEQFF.

In this sample, this clonotype turned up many times. The gene calls are TRBV7-6 and TRBJ1-1; 10 bases match TRBD1. After removal of 4 bases from V and 5 bases from J, the junction contained 4 bases not matched to a gene. Looked up from germline, CDR1 is SGHVS and CDR2 is FNYEAQ. The CDR3 is 14 amino acids. CDR3 in amino acids: CASSWDRGTTEAFF. The DNA of the CDR3 is TGTGCCAGCAGCTGGGACAGGGGAACGACTGAAGCTTTCTTT.

This clonotype was counted at least ten times. This rearrangement joins TRBV7-8 to TRBJ2-3, with 7 bases that match TRBD2. This CDR3 has 15 amino acids. Trimming cost V 6 bases and J 5 bases; bases outside gene matches: 11. Germline-derived CDR1 and CDR2 are SGHVS and FQNEAQ. The CDR3 DNA sequence: TGTGCCAGCAGGCTCAACCGAGGGAGGGAAGATACGCAGTATTTT. Its translation: CASRLNRGREDTQYF.

This clonotype was detected many times. The V call is TRBV5-1, the J call TRBJ2-5; D not certain. CDR1 and CDR2 (germline): SGHRS, YFSETQ. CDR3 length equals 14 residues. V lost 0 bases to trimming and J lost 1 base, with 7 bases between them. The CDR3 here is CASSLGTGQETQYF. The CDR3 DNA reads as TGCGCCAGCAGCTTGGGTACCGGCCAAGAGACCCAGTACTTC.

At least ten counts were recorded for this clonotype. The chain is built from TRBV5-1 and TRBJ2-3, with D maybe TRBD2 (6 bases). Per the germline V gene, CDR1 is SGHRS and CDR2 is YFSETQ. The CDR3 has 16 residues. Trimming took off 3 bases at V and 1 base at J, with 15 bases between the two ends. The CDR3 region is CASSSSTLAGTDTQYF. The CDR3 DNA follows: TGCGCCAGCAGCTCCTCCACGTTAGCGGGCACAGATACGCAGTATTTT.

The rearrangement links TRBV20-1 to TRBJ2-3; TRBD2 matches 7 bases. Losses at the gene ends were 0 bases for V and 2 bases for J; bases not matched to a gene: 2. Germline CDR1 reads DFQATT; CDR2 reads SNEGSKA (reference sequence). The length of the CDR3 is 14 residues. CDR3 sequence reads: CSARDQRDTDTQYF. The CDR3 DNA follows: TGCAGTGCTAGAGACCAGCGGGACACAGATACGCAGTATTTT.

V and J are TRBV19 and TRBJ1-5, with D uncertain. Trimming took 0 bases from V and 0 from J, leaving 12 bases between them. Germline V lookup: CDR1 LNHDA, CDR2 SQIVND (reference sequence). The CDR3 runs 17 residues. Written as DNA, the CDR3 is TGTGCCAGTAGTATAGATCGGAGAACCATTAGCAATCAGCCCCAGCATTTT. Amino acids: CASSIDRRTISNQPQHF.

This clonotype was picked up many times. V is TRBV28 and J is TRBJ2-3; TRBD2 aligns across 7 bases. Germline V gene sequence: CDR1 MDHEN, CDR2 SYDVKM. V gave up 3 bases and J gave up 7 bases; unmatched junction bases: 10. The CDR3 is 15 residues long. Here the CDR3 reads CASSFRAGRANTQYF. The CDR3 DNA follows: TGTGCCAGCAGTTTTAGAGCGGGACGGGCGAATACGCAGTATTTT.

This clonotype was recorded many times. The rearrangement links TRBV20-1 to TRBJ2-1; 11 positions match TRBD2. Germline CDR1 is DFQATT and CDR2 is SNEGSKA (reference sequence). This CDR3 contains 16 residues. Unmatched junction bases numbered 9, after V lost 5 bases and J lost 3 bases. CDR3 nucleotides: TGCAGTGCTCAGTTCCCACTAGCGGGAGACTACAATGAGCAGTTCTTC. This gives the protein CSAQFPLAGDYNEQFF.

This clonotype was seen repeatedly, ten times or more. This chain joins TRBV18 and TRBJ2-1; tentative D call: TRBD2 (5 bases). CDR3 length: 14 residues. Trimming stripped 2 bases from V and 9 bases from J, with 14 bases between. Germline V gene data show CDR1 as KGHSH and CDR2 as LQKENI. This CDR3 is CASSPRRESGEQFF. CDR3 in DNA: TGTGCCAGCTCACCAAGGCGAGAGAGCGGTGAGCAGTTCTTC.

The rearrangement links TRBV15 to TRBJ1-3; D remains unclear. Germline CDR1 LNHNV, CDR2 YYDKDF (reference sequence). This CDR3 spans 16 amino acids. Trimming cost V 5 bases and J 0 bases, with 14 bases left between them. In DNA, the CDR3 is TGTGCCACCAGCCCCGACCGGGCCCTCTCTGGAAACACCATATATTTT. As protein: CATSPDRALSGNTIYF. Complete variable domain (other parts from reference TRBV15 and TRBJ1-3): DAMVIQNPRYQVTQFGKPVTLSCSQTLNHNVMYWYQQKSSQAPKLLFHYYDKDFNNEADTPDNFQSRRPNTSFCFLDIRSPGLGDTAMYLCATSPDRALSGNTIYFGEGSWLTVV.

This clonotype has ten or more counts. The V call is TRBV7-6, the J call TRBJ2-1; possibly TRBD2 for D (5 bases). V shed 5 bases and J shed 2 bases, with 13 bases lying between them. Germline loops: CDR1 SGHVS, CDR2 FNYEAQ. CDR3 length equals 15 residues. In nucleotides, the CDR3 is TGTGCCAGCAGCCCCGACTACAACCCCTACAATGAGCAGTTCTTC. This encodes CASSPDYNPYNEQFF. The full variable domain, in which reference TRBV7-6 and TRBJ2-1 provide the parts outside the CDR3, is GAGVSQSPRYKVTKRGQDVALRCDPISGHVSLYWYRQALGQGPEFLTYFNYEAQQDKSGLPNDRFSAERPEGSISTLTIQRTEQRDSAMYRCASSPDYNPYNEQFFGPGTRLTVL.

This clonotype was observed a handful of times. The junction and the germline gene differ at one end; a read error may be behind it. The genes are TRBV7-7 and TRBJ2-6, with D unresolved. The CDR3 is made up of 17 amino acids. The V gene's germline CDR1 is SSHAT and CDR2 FNYEAQ (reference sequence). As DNA, the CDR3 is TGTGCTAGCAGCCCTTCGAGCTCCTCCTCTGGGGCCAACGTCCTGACTTTC. This translates into CASSPSSSSSGANVLTF. Based on the CDR3 plus reference TRBV7-7 and TRBJ2-6, the full variable domain is GAGVSQSPRYKVTKRGQDVTLRCDPISSHATLYWYQQALGQGPEFLTYFNYEAQPDKSGLPSDRFSAERPEGSISTLTIQRTEQRDSAMYRCASSPSSSSSGANVLTFGAGSRLTVL.